This T cell receptor (beta chain) was identified in a study of cytomegalovirus exposure and HLA in healthy donors. Germline V gene lookup returns CDR1 MNHEY and CDR2 SMNVEV (reference sequence). The CDR3 is 11 residues long. Trimming took off 7 bases at V and 5 bases at J, with 5 bases between the two ends. The donors were healthy bone marrow donors. General study findings and limits: In a later analysis, compared with equally common non-associated chains, HLA-associated beta chains were more expanded.

The primer mix had 60 Vbeta and 13 Jbeta primers. TCRdb's table, derived via immunoSEQ multiplex PCR, lists solely in-frame clones and lacks some. The sample includes 120,000 or so clones, about 74% of them seen just once. Of note for this clone: Its matching antigen is unknown.

The receptor was derived from a woman aged 40-49 years in good health and CMV-seropositive. V is TRBV27 and J is TRBJ2-2; tentative D call: TRBD2 (5 bases). Material: PBMCs. The CDR3 nucleotides are TGTGCCAGCACGGGAACCGGGGAGCTGTTTTTT. Its translation: CASTGTGELFF.